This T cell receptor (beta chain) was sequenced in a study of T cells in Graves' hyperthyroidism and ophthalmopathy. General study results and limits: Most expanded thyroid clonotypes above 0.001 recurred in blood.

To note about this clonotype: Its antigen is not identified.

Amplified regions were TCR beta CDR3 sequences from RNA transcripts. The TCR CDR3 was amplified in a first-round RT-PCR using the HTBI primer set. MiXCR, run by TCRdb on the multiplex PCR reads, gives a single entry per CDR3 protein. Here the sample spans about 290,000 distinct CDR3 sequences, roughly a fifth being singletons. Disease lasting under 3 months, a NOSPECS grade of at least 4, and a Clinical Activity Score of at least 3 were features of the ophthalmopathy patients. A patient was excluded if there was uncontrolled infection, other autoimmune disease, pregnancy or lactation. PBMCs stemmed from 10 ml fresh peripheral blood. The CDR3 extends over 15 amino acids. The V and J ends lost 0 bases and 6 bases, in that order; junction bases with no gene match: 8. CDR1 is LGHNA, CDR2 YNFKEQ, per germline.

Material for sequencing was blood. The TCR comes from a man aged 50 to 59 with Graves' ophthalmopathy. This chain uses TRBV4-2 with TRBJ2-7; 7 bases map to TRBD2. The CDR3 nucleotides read TGTGCCAGCAGCCAAGAGGGCGGGAGTAAGGGCGAGCAGTACTTC. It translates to CASSQEGGSKGEQYF.